This TCR beta chain stems from a study of blood T cell repertoires in COVID-19. About the study: Whether acute or convalescent, the COVID-19 samples came from the United States, Italy and Spain. PBMCs, B-cell-depleted T cells, or T cells provided the cDNA or gDNA that made up the material.

By sample fraction, this clone is medium-sized (0.01 to 0.1%). The CDR3 runs to 13 residues. Looked up from germline, CDR1 is SGHRS and CDR2 is YFSETQ. V gave up 2 bases and J gave up 4 bases, with 6 bases separating them. The table came from immunoSEQ multiplex PCR; TCRdb's copy has only in-frame clones and leaves some out. Of some 35,000 clones listed, roughly 90% are singletons. What was sequenced was peripheral blood. This chain connects TRBV5-1 to TRBJ2-2, with no clear D. This TCR was sampled from a human donor in a cohort sampled during active COVID-19. The CDR3 DNA reads TGCGCCAGCAGCTTAGACTCCACCGGGGAGCTGTTTTTT. It is translated as CASSLDSTGELFF.